This T cell receptor beta chain is drawn from a study of T cell repertoires in cytomegalovirus infection (dated by TCRdb to between 2018 and 2020). Some background on the complete study: The peptide stimulations were aimed at well-studied HLA-B-restricted epitopes as well as recently identified HLA-C-restricted CMV epitopes, whose presentation resists viral immunomodulation. Because public TCR beta signatures pointed to carriage of CMV infection together with the matching HLA type, the HLA type of each donor mattered for the analysis. Points the paper makes about the study in general: In both this cohort and an independent cohort of 352 donors, the cumulative frequency of public TCR beta family members distinguished carriers of CMV infection plus the relevant HLA type. The ex vivo response was dominated by HLA-C-restricted CMV-specific TCR beta clonotypes, and the single most frequent clonotype in two of eight donors was supplied by these HLA-C-restricted clonotypes.

The CDR3 runs 14 amino acids, cysteine and phenylalanine included. Just the 42-base CDR3 DNA is kept, in frame starting at base 1. CDR1 and CDR2 are drawn from the germline V gene: ENHRY, SYGVKD. V and J are truncated by 10 bases and 5 bases respectively, leaving an intervening sequence of 20 bases. Reads for this sample came from an Illumina HiSeq 1500. TCRdb reworked the public reads: Q25 trimming with fastp, MiXCR clone assembly, productive beta chains retained. Entries that share a CDR3 protein sequence are merged under the most common genes and DNA. The sample table holds roughly 730,000 distinct CDR3 sequences, of which around a third were seen once. 18% of the sample rests with the top ten. This clonotype appeared a single time. Its antigen remains undetermined. Base qualities were left out, and no much larger clone turns up one base away. One read yields weak evidence. Sample treatment or condition, as interpreted from the label and publication: in vitro stimulation with specific CMV peptide epitopes to enrich CMV-specific T cells.

The sequencing used cultured PBMCs, collected from culture after CMV antigen stimulation. The sequence is built from TRBV10-3 and TRBJ1-2, with a weak D call of TRBD1 (5 bases match). The receptor's source is a human donor in good health (CMV status not recorded). Some clones in this sample may be carry-over from other donors' samples. This receptor has the CDR3 CATYPPGDSYGYTF. The DNA reads as follows: TGTGCCACCTATCCCCCCGGGGACTCGTATGGCTACACCTTC.